The 8 T cell receptor beta chains presented below share a single source sample, sequenced in a study of T cell repertoires in cytomegalovirus infection. TCRdb re-called the reads through MiXCR, storing one row per CDR3 protein. The table records 150,000 to 200,000 distinct CDR3 sequences, 28% of them present only once. Sequencing was done on a sample of PBMCs. All receptors come from a human donor in good health (CMV status not recorded). Some clones in this sample may be carry-over from other donors' samples.

This clonotype was seen a few times. The V and J genes are TRBV4-3 and TRBJ1-3, with D tentatively TRBD1 (6 bases). The V gene's germline CDR1 is LGHNA and CDR2 YSLEER. The CDR3 contains 15 residues. Trimming left V 0 bases short and J 2 bases short, with 8 bases between. The DNA of the CDR3 is TGCGCCAGCAGCCAAGACCAGGGGACTGGAAACACCATATATTTT. As protein: CASSQDQGTGNTIYF.

The chain links TRBV12-3 or TRBV12-4 to TRBJ1-2; 7 bases map to TRBD1. The length of the CDR3 is 15 residues. With V trimmed by 5 bases and J by 7 bases, 13 bases remained unmatched. The CDR3 loop is CASSIGGAETFGYTF. The DNA for the CDR3 is TGTGCCAGCAGTATAGGGGGCGCGGAAACCTTTGGCTACACCTTC.

V is TRBV11-2 and J is TRBJ2-3, with 7 bases aligning to TRBD1. J was trimmed by 8 bases and V by 5 bases; bases with no gene match: 10. This CDR3 comprises 14 residues. CDR1 is SGHAT and CDR2 is FQNNGV in the germline V gene. The CDR3: CASSPLLTGATQYF. Here the CDR3 DNA reads TGTGCCAGCAGCCCACTACTTACAGGGGCTACGCAGTATTTT.

The J gene is TRBJ2-7, the V gene TRBV28; D ambiguous. Trimming pared 4 bases from V and 3 bases from J, leaving 10 bases between. This CDR3 contains 13 residues. The germline CDR1 and CDR2 sequences are MDHEN and SYDVKM. The CDR3 sequence: CASSSTLSYEQYF. In DNA, the CDR3 is TGTGCCAGCAGTTCCACCCTGAGCTACGAGCAGTACTTC.

This clonotype was observed many times. The chain links TRBV7-2 to TRBJ1-2; D uncertain. V shed 4 bases and J shed 0 bases, with 12 bases lying between them. CDR3 length: 15 amino acids. Germline V gives CDR1 SGHTA, CDR2 FQGNSA. CDR3 coding DNA: TGTGCCAGCAGCTATGACTGGGGAGCTAACTATGGCTACACCTTC. Translated, it gives CASSYDWGANYGYTF.

The rearrangement links TRBV7-9 to TRBJ2-3, with D possibly matching TRBD1 (8 bases). Germline loops: CDR1 SEHNR, CDR2 FQNEAQ (reference sequence). The ends were cut back, 1 base at V and 7 bases at J, with 15 bases in the middle. The length of the CDR3 is 15 residues. This chain's CDR3 is CASSLVAGDRNTQYF. The CDR3, as DNA: TGTGCCAGCAGCTTAGTGGCGGGGGACAGGAATACGCAGTATTTT.

This clonotype was seen only a few times. The gene calls are TRBV20-1 and TRBJ1-1; 7 positions agree with TRBD1. The germline V gene encodes CDR1 DFQATT and CDR2 SNEGSKA (reference sequence). With 2 bases clipped from V and 3 bases from J, the junction kept 6 bases outside the gene matches. The CDR3 sequence is 14 residues long. CDR3 DNA sequence: TGCAGTGCTAGATTGCGGACAGGCCACACTGAAGCTTTCTTT. The encoded protein is CSARLRTGHTEAFF.

This chain's CDR3 is CASSSAAGYQETQYF. The CDR3 region has the DNA TGTGCCAGCAGTTCAGCAGCGGGGTACCAAGAGACCCAGTACTTC. The V gene is TRBV7-2, the J gene TRBJ2-5; 7 bases map to TRBD2. The ends lost 6 bases at V and 0 bases at J; junction bases unmatched: 7. CDR1 SGHTA and CDR2 FQGNSA come from the germline V gene. This CDR3 contains 15 residues.